This TCR beta chain was sequenced for a study of response to subunit inactivated influenza vaccine. In this sample, this clonotype turned up a few times. TCRdb used MiXCR to reprocess the RT-PCR reads, holding one entry per CDR3 protein. The table has approximately 700,000 distinct CDR3 sequences, around 13% seen once; the top ten hold 6% to 7%. The CDR3 runs 16 residues. The germline V and J ends were trimmed by 2 bases and 2 bases, with 14 bases remaining between them. CDR1 and CDR2 (germline): SGHRS, YFSETQ. The chain has TRBV5-1 and TRBJ2-1, with D perhaps matching TRBD2 (6 bases). The starting material was PBMCs from blood, obtained around two weeks before vaccination. The sequence was obtained from a middle-aged man who received an inactivated influenza vaccine. The chain's CDR3 is CASSLEGGNTYNEQFF. CDR3 nucleotide sequence: TGCGCCAGCAGCTTAGAGGGAGGTAACACCTACAATGAGCAGTTCTTC. The variable domain in full, completed from reference TRBV5-1 and TRBJ2-1, reads KAGVTQTPRYLIKTRGQQVTLSCSPISGHRSVSWYQQTPGQGLQFLFEYFSETQRNKGNFPGRFSGRQFSNSRSEMNVSTLELGDSALYLCASSLEGGNTYNEQFFGPGTRLTVL.